This T cell receptor (beta chain) comes out of a study of blood T cell repertoires in COVID-19. Study background: T cells, B-cell-depleted T cells, or PBMCs supplied cDNA or gDNA.

Enrolled during active infection, Seattle patients were then followed longitudinally. Sequencing was performed with immunoSEQ multiplex PCR; in TCRdb, only in-frame clones are kept and a portion is missing. The data contain fewer than 350,000 clones, roughly 90% of them seen just once; the ten biggest clones take up approximately 7.5%. Germline V CDR1 and CDR2: SGHRS, YFSETQ. CDR3 length: 15 amino acids. Trimming pared 4 bases from V and 0 bases from J, leaving 10 bases between. This TCR came from a woman aged 25-40 years with COVID-19, enrolled during active disease. The rearrangement links TRBV5-1 to TRBJ1-4; D not resolved. The sample consisted of peripheral blood. The CDR3 DNA reads as TGCGCCAGCAGCGTCGACACTGCAACTAATGAAAAACTGTTTTTT. Translating it yields CASSVDTATNEKLFF.